This TCR beta chain appears in the sequencing data of a study of blood T cells in healthy people across ages (dated by TCRdb to about 2015). About the full investigation: In model experiments, roughly one uniquely barcoded TCR beta cDNA molecule per two T cells was captured by template switching. Age-related changes in TCR beta repertoire diversity were measured in the study by deep sequencing normalized with unique cDNA molecular identifiers. To avoid experimental bias, donors of different ages were distributed randomly across sequencing lanes. Using the same blood draw, the study looked at two additional independent replicas of 1 million unique cDNA reads for two donors, one aged 18 to 30 and the other aged 80 or older. The donors were split into four age groups: young (average 16 years), middle-aged (roughly 42), aged (more than 55) and long-lived (roughly 86). Overall results and qualifications from the work: Because the CMV infection status of the donors was unknown, age-related changes in expanded clonotypes may potentially have been confounded. As age increased, observed TCR beta diversity per million T cells dropped in a roughly linear way, and a significant reduction was already evident by age 40. Estimates of total diversity based on one million sequenced T cells were regarded as lower bounds and as underestimates. Bulk unsorted PBMC profiling prevented conclusive comparison of naive and antigen-experienced compartments. Compared with the aged group, the long-lived group had more naive CD4+ T cells, fewer expanded clones and increased TCR diversity, suggesting age selection. A strong correlation was found between observed TCR beta diversity and the percentage of naive T cells measured by flow cytometry.

The germline V gene sets CDR1 to LGHNT and CDR2 to FRNRAP. The cysteine opens and the phenylalanine closes a CDR3 of 16 amino acids. The CDR3 DNA has 48 bases and is translated from base 1. V is pared back by 4 bases and J by 1 base, with 14 bases lying between the germline termini. Turning to this clonotype: The target of this receptor is not known. No qualities accompany the bases; no much larger clone lies one base away.

The receptor library was made with 5' RACE. Reads for this sample came from an Illumina HiSeq 2500. A second roughly 6 to 12 cycle PCR used a sample-barcoded 5' primer and a J-beta primer mix. Each TCR beta cDNA molecule received a unique molecular identifier from a template-switch 5' adaptor carrying 12 random nucleotides. Each sample yielded at least 2.5 million CDR3-containing paired-end reads. First-strand cDNA synthesis was performed from all RNA using the Mint cDNA synthesis kit, with priming by a TRBC-specific oligonucleotide. All cDNA was treated with uracil-DNA glycosylase and then went through a first 18-cycle PCR with the universal primers M1SS and BC2_uni_R. Per the original workflow: For normalization, 1 million high-quality reads were randomly selected from each sample, with every read carrying a distinct molecular identifier. Instead of being binned into consensus sequences, reads with shared molecular identifiers were discarded. MiTCR, run with a Q25 quality threshold and the strictest error-elimination algorithm, handled CDR3 identification, clonotype clustering and error correction. A nonparametric unseen species model with Euler transformation was used to estimate a lower bound on total TCR beta diversity. TCRdb trimmed public reads at Q25 via fastp, called clones via MiXCR and kept in-frame beta chains. Identical CDR3 protein sequences are pooled into one entry, listed with their most common genes and DNA. TCRdb, not the authors, supplied the V and J calls. Here the sample has 800,000 or so distinct CDR3 sequences; about half occur a single time. Clones ranked in the top ten supply 15% to 20% of the sample.

The 35 to 40 donors, aged about 6 to 95 years, were systemically healthy Caucasian individuals from Russia. About 10 milliliters of peripheral blood were collected from each donor into EDTA-treated Vacutainer tubes. Ficoll-Paque density-gradient centrifugation was used to isolate PBMCs, with at least 7 million obtained per sample. Total RNA, at least 6 micrograms per sample, was extracted from PBMCs with Trizol reagent. For every donor, flow cytometry on a PBMC aliquot measured the percentage of naive CD45RAhigh/CD27high T cells. Sequenced sample: blood. The clonotype comes from a man older than 75 in good health. This chain is built from TRBV12-5 and TRBJ2-1; a weak D assignment points to TRBD2 (6 bases agree). This receptor carries the CDR3 CASGSLFSGSYNEQFF. The bases are TGTGCTAGTGGTTCTCTGTTTAGCGGATCCTACAATGAGCAGTTCTTC.